This T cell receptor (beta chain) comes out of a study of T-cell memory formation after mild COVID-19. Findings and limits, study-wide: Proof of SARS-CoV-2 specificity was absent for the second-wave clones that crested on day 37. Memory cells collected pre-infection included some clones that later responded, suggesting cross-reactive memory joined. Clones that shrank (day 15 to 85) were balanced CD4/CD8, whereas later expanders leaned CD4+. Contracting CD4+ clones lay largely in CM and EM, with CD8+ ones residing in EMRA.

About this clonotype itself: Antigen: not known.

One entry per CDR3 protein results from TCRdb running MiXCR on the 5' RACE reads. The repertoire consists of 120,000 to 150,000 distinct CDR3 sequences, with roughly 21% occurring once and the leading ten covering about 2%. The V gene's germline CDR1 is LGHDT and CDR2 YNNKEL (reference sequence). V dropped 1 base and J dropped 6; count of bases not matched to a gene: 8. The CDR3 has 16 amino acids. This clonotype was obtained from an adult woman who had mild COVID-19 (a few samples of this study predate the infection). Cell type and time point are not known. The genes are TRBV3-1 and TRBJ1-5; 8 positions agree with TRBD1. Specimen: PBMCs or a T cell subset sorted from them (not recorded which). CDR3 region: CASSQGAPGGGQPQHF. The CDR3 bases are TGTGCCAGCAGCCAAGGGGCCCCAGGGGGCGGTCAGCCCCAGCATTTT.